The source of this T cell receptor (beta chain) is a study of Ad26.COV2.S vaccination and SARS-CoV-2 variants. Background on the study: Donor got 5x10^10 or 1x10^11 viral particles of Ad26.COV2.S.

This table comes from immunoSEQ multiplex PCR, and its TCRdb copy is limited to in-frame clones, with some not included. The table records 410,000 or so clones, approximately 92% of them present only once. CDR3 length equals 16 residues. Trimming shortened V by 0 bases and J by 4 bases, and 16 bases separated the two germline ends. Germline V gene data show CDR1 as SGHRS and CDR2 as YFSETQ. The sample's treatment: about 20 received Ad26.COV2.S at low or high dose, single or two shots; roughly five received placebo; per-sample allocation not given. Sampling took place 63 days after the first vaccine or placebo injection.

The chain links TRBV5-1 to TRBJ2-5; D could derive from TRBD1 or TRBD2 (6 bases each). The TCR comes from a person between 18 and 60 years old who received the Ad26.COV2.S COVID-19 vaccine or a placebo. The starting material was peripheral blood, obtained in a trial of Ad26.COV2.S vaccine versus placebo. The CDR3 spells CASSLEDWGAGETQYF. In nucleotides, the CDR3 is TGCGCCAGCAGCTTGGAAGATTGGGGGGCGGGAGAGACCCAGTACTTC.